This TCR beta chain comes out of a study of a mutant IDH1 vaccine in newly diagnosed glioma. Turning to the study itself: Vaccination was launched 4-6 weeks after radiotherapy alone, or with temozolomide cycles. Earlier care involved radiotherapy, temozolomide, or both, and the majority received both.

The time point: week 5, during vaccination. A single vaccine dose contained 300 ug of mutant IDH1 20-mer peptide, and topical imiquimod was used with it. CDR3 length: 17 amino acids. Germline assignment: CDR1 SNHLY and CDR2 FYNNEI. The junction had 17 bases not matched to a gene; V was cut back by 4 bases and J by 7 bases. The protocol was immunoSEQ multiplex PCR, while the TCRdb copy is restricted to in-frame clones and leaves out a portion. The repertoire includes some 35,000 clones, roughly 76% of them detected once, and roughly 12% sits in the top ten. This clone has a handful of counts. The antigen is not known.

The chain links TRBV2 to TRBJ2-7; 9 bases are shared with TRBD1. The sample here was PBMCs, taken from a glioma patient whose treatment included an IDH1 peptide vaccine. The sequence derives from a man in his forties or fifties with glioma. DNA of the CDR3: TGTGCCAGCAGTGGTGACCCTAGGACAGGGGAACTCGGGGAGCAGTACTTC. Protein sequence: CASSGDPRTGELGEQYF.